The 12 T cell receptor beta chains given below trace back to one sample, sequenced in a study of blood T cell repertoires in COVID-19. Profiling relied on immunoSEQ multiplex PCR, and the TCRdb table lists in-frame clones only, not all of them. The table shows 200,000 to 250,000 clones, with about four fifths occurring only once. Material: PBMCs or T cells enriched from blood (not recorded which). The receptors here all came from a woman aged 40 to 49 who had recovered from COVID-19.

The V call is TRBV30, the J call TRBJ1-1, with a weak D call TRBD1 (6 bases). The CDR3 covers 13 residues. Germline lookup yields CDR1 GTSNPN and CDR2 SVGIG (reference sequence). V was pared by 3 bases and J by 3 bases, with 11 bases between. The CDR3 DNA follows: TGTGCCTGGAGCCAGCAGGGGCACACTGAAGCTTTCTTT. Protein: CAWSQQGHTEAFF. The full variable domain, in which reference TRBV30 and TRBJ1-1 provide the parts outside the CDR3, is SQTIHQWPATLVQPVGSPLSLECTVEGTSNPNLYWYRQAAGRGLQLLFYSVGIGQISSEVPQNLSASRPQDRQFILSSKKLLLSDSGFYLCAWSQQGHTEAFFGQGTRLTVV.

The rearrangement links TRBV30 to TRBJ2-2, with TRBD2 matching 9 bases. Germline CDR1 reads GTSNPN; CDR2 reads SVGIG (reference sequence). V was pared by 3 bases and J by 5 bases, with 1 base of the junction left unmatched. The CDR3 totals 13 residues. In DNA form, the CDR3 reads TGTGCCTGGAGGGCGGGAGGGACCGGGGAGCTGTTTTTT. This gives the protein CAWRAGGTGELFF.

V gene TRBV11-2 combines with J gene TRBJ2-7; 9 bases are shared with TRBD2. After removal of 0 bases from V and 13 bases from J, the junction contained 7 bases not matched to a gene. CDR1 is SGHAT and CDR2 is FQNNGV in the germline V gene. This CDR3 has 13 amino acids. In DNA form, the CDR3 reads TGTGCCAGCAGCTTAGAGGCTAGCGGGGCTAGTTACTTC. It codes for CASSLEASGASYF.

CDR3 bases: TGCGCCAGCAGCCAAGACCGGGACATAAACACCATATATTTT. As protein: CASSQDRDINTIYF. The chain recombines TRBV4-3 with TRBJ1-3; D is perhaps TRBD1 (6 bases). The V and J ends lost 0 bases and 6 bases respectively, with 9 bases between them. This CDR3 spans 14 amino acids. Germline values: CDR1 LGHNA, CDR2 YSLEER.

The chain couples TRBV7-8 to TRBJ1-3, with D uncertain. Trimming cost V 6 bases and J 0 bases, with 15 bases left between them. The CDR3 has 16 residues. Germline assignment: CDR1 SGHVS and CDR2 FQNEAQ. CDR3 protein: CASSLWPRFSGNTIYF. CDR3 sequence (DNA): TGTGCCAGCAGTTTGTGGCCTAGATTCTCTGGAAACACCATATATTTT.

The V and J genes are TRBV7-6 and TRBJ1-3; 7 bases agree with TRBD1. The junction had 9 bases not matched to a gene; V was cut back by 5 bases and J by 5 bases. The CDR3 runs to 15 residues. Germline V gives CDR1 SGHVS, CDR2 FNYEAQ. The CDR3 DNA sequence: TGTGCCAGCAGCCAAGAAGGGACAGAGCGAAACACCATATATTTT. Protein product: CASSQEGTERNTIYF.

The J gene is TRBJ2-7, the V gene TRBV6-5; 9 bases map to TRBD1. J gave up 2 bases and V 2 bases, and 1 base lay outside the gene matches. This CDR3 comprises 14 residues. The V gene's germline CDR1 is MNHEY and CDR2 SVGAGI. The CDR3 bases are TGTGCCAGCAGTTACCGGACAGGGGCCTACGAGCAGTACTTC. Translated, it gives CASSYRTGAYEQYF.

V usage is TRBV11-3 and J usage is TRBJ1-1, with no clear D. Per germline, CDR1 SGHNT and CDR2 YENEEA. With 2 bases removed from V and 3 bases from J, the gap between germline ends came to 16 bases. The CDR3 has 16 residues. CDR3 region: CASSLRTGSGDTEAFF. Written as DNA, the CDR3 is TGTGCCAGCAGCTTAAGGACGGGGTCTGGGGACACTGAAGCTTTCTTT.

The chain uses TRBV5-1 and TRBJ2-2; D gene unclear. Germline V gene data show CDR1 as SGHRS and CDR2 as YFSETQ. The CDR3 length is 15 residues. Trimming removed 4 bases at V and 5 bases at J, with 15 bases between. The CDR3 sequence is CASSPSTDTTGELFF. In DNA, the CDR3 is TGCGCCAGCAGCCCATCCACAGACACGACCGGGGAGCTGTTTTTT.

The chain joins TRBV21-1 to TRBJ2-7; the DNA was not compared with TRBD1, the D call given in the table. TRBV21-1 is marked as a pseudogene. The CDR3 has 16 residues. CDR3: CASRPSGRGQTYEQYV. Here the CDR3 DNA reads TGTGCCAGCAGACCCTCGGGCAGGGGACAAACCTACGAGCAGTACGTC.

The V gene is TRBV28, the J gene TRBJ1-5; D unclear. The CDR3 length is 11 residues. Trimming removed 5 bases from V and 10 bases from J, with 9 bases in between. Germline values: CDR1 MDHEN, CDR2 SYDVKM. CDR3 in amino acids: CASSPSPPQHF. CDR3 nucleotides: TGTGCCAGCAGTCCGTCCCCCCCCCAGCATTTT.

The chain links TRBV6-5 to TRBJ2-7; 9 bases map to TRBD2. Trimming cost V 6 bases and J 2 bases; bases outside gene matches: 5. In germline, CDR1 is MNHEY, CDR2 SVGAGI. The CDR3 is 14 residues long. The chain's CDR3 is CASSFSGSTYEQYF. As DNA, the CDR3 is TGTGCCAGCAGCTTTAGCGGGAGTACCTACGAGCAGTACTTC.